This TCR beta chain was identified in a study of cytomegalovirus exposure and HLA in healthy donors. At the level of the study: A subsequent analysis reported that the 120 or so validation repertoires were produced on the same platform that had also been used for the roughly 670 first-cohort repertoires.

Sequencing used immunoSEQ multiplex PCR; TCRdb keeps in-frame clones, though not all of them. This table has about 78,000 clones, 90% to 96% appearing once. Study-wide results and limits: Despite most TCR sequences being rare, some public TCRs occurred in many donors.

The CDR3 runs to 13 residues. Looked up from germline, CDR1 is GTSNPN and CDR2 is SVGIG (reference sequence). Between the trimmed V and J ends, which lost 2 bases and 4 bases, there was a span of 11 bases. For this clone: Its antigen is as yet unknown.

This TCR came from a man aged 18-30 years in good health and CMV-seropositive. Sequencing was done on a sample of PBMCs. J is TRBJ1-2 and V is TRBV30; no firm D call. CDR3 sequence reads: CAWSRGYGYGYTF. The CDR3 DNA sequence: TGTGCCTGGAGTAGAGGGTACGGCTATGGCTACACCTTC. The full variable domain, completed using reference TRBV30 and TRBJ1-2, is SQTIHQWPATLVQPVGSPLSLECTVEGTSNPNLYWYRQAAGRGLQLLFYSVGIGQISSEVPQNLSASRPQDRQFILSSKKLLLSDSGFYLCAWSRGYGYGYTFGSGTRLTVV.